This paragraph covers one T cell receptor (beta chain) sequence. Germline V gene sequence: CDR1 SGHNT, CDR2 YYREEE (reference sequence). Unmatched junction bases numbered 2, after V lost 4 bases and J lost 6 bases. The CDR3 is 12 amino acids. These data belong to a study of shared clonotypes between healthy human individuals. Sequenced by immunoSEQ multiplex PCR; TCRdb stores in-frame clones only, minus some. The data show roughly 1,000,000 clones, around 82% seen once. V usage is TRBV5-4 and J usage is TRBJ2-3; TRBD2 agrees at 7 bases. Sequences were obtained from memory CD4+ T cells from PBMCs. Subset in this sample: CD45RA-negative fraction. This receptor was obtained from a man younger than 35 in good health. Some clones in this sample may be carry-over from other donors' samples. This chain's CDR3 is CASSPGGDTQYF. DNA for the CDR3: TGTGCCAGCAGCCCGGGGGGTGATACGCAGTATTTT.